This T cell receptor beta chain was recovered during a study of shared clonotypes between healthy human individuals. Study conclusions and caveats: A handful of donors had 4% to 5% of their naive CD4 clonotypes in common.

Trimming took 4 bases from V and 1 from J; bases not matched to a gene: 3. This CDR3 is built from 17 residues. Germline V gene lookup returns CDR1 ENHRY and CDR2 SYGVKD. Researchers partitioned CD4+ cells into CD45RA+ naive and CD45RA-negative memory subsets. TCRdb keeps only in-frame clones here, not all; method: immunoSEQ multiplex PCR. The sample consists of roughly 2,500,000 clones, more than 85% of them appearing once. Concerning this clone itself: Its antigen is not known.

The sequencing input was naive CD4+ T cells from PBMCs. The subset denotes: CD45RA+ positively selected. The sequence was collected from a man younger than 35 in good health. Some clones in this sample may be carry-over from other donors' samples. The J gene is TRBJ2-6, the V gene TRBV10-3; 11 nucleotides match TRBD1. CDR3 sequence: CAISVGDRGSGANVLTF. As DNA, the CDR3 is TGTGCCATCAGTGTAGGGGACAGGGGGTCTGGGGCCAACGTCCTGACTTTC.